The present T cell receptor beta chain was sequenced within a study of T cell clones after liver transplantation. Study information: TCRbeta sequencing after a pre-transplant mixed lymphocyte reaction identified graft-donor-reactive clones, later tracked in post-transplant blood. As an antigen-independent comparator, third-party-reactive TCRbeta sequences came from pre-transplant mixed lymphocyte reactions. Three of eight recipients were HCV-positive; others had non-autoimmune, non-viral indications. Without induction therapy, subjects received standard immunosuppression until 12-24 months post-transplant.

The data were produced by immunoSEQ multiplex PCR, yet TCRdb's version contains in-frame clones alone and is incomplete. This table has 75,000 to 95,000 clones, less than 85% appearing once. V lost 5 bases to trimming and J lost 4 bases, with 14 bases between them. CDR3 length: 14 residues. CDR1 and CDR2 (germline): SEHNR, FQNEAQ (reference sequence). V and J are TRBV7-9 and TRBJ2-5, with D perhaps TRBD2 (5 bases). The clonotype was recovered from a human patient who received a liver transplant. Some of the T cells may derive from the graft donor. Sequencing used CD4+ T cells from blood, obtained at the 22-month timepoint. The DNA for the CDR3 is TGTGCCAGCAGCCTTACCTTCAGCGGAGAGACCCAGTACTTC. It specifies CASSLTFSGETQYF. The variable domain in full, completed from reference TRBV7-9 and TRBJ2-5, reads DTGVSQNPRHKITKRGQNVTFRCDPISEHNRLYWYRQTLGQGPEFLTYFQNEAQLEKSRLLSDRFSAERPKGSFSTLEIQRTEQGDSAMYLCASSLTFSGETQYFGPGTRLLVL.